Sequencing of this T cell receptor beta chain was carried out in a study of cytomegalovirus exposure and HLA in healthy donors. General study results and limits: The authors enumerated 180 or so TCR beta chains as linked to cytomegalovirus.

Trimming pared 0 bases from V and 5 bases from J, leaving 13 bases between. Germline CDR1 is LGHNA and CDR2 is YSLEER. The CDR3 runs to 16 residues. The PCR made use of 60 Vbeta and 13 Jbeta primers. TCRdb keeps only in-frame clones here, not all; method: immunoSEQ multiplex PCR. The sample lists some 200,000 clones; 78% were seen once. Points on this clone: Its target is unknown.

Sequencing input: PBMCs. The sequence was obtained from a female donor in good health and CMV-seronegative. The chain couples TRBV4-3 to TRBJ2-2, with D hard to call. CDR3 nucleotide sequence: TGCGCCAGCAGCCAAGATTCGGTGGTCCTAACCGGGGAGCTGTTTTTT. Translated, it gives CASSQDSVVLTGELFF.